The TCR beta chain under discussion was sequenced for a study of T cells in Graves' hyperthyroidism and ophthalmopathy. Amplified TCR beta CDR3 regions came from RNA transcripts. RT-PCR in the first round (using the HTBI primer set) targeted the TCR CDR3. TCRdb re-called the multiplex PCR reads through MiXCR, storing one row per CDR3 protein. The sample records some 360,000 distinct CDR3 sequences, 15% to 20% being singletons. Germline loops: CDR1 KGHDR, CDR2 SFDVKD. J was trimmed by 2 bases and V by 8 bases; bases with no gene match: 12. The CDR3 is made up of 16 amino acids. The receptor was derived from a woman in her thirties or forties with Graves' ophthalmopathy. The chain couples TRBV24-1 to TRBJ2-5; 8 positions agree with TRBD1. What was sequenced was blood. DNA for the CDR3: TGTGCCACCATCGCCGAACGGGACAGGAGACAAGAGACCCAGTACTTC. Translated, it gives CATIAERDRRQETQYF.